The 30 T cell receptor beta chains presented below share a single source sample, sequenced in a study of regulatory T cells in long-lasting Graves disease. Construction of TCR beta libraries relied on iRepertoire HTBI primers and on Arm-PCR targeting CDR3 regions. TCRdb recomputed calls from the multiplex PCR reads with MiXCR, one row per CDR3 protein. The profile shows roughly 350,000 distinct CDR3 sequences, around 15% of them singletons. Stated time point: newly diagnosed GD, antithyroid drugs for less than 3 months. From RNA extracted from PBMCs, the TCR library was made. This sample also belongs to another study, concerning T cells in Graves' hyperthyroidism and ophthalmopathy.

This material consisted of peripheral blood mononuclear cells (PBMCs), taken at new diagnosis, from a patient treated with antithyroid drugs. The receptors stem from a woman aged 18-29 years with Graves disease.

This clonotype was detected many times. The chain couples TRBV6-1 to TRBJ1-1, with D perhaps TRBD1 (6 bases). This CDR3 has 12 amino acids. Germline V gene sequence: CDR1 MNHNS, CDR2 SASEGT. The V end lost 8 bases, the J end lost 5 bases, and 12 bases lay between the germline ends. CDR3 DNA sequence: TGTGCCAGCGGGGGCAGGGGTACTGAAGCTTTCTTT. This translates into CASGGRGTEAFF.

J is TRBJ2-3 and V is TRBV4-1, with 9 positions matching TRBD2. Losses at the gene ends were 0 bases for V and 4 bases for J; bases not matched to a gene: 11. Germline V gene sequence: CDR1 MGHRA, CDR2 YSYEKL. This CDR3 comprises 18 residues. In DNA, the CDR3 is TGCGCCAGCAGCCAAGAGAGGCTGAGGACTAGCGTTTCAGATACGCAGTATTTT. Its protein product is CASSQERLRTSVSDTQYF.

CDR3 bases: TGCAGCGTTGGATTGGTGCCGGGGAACACTGAAGCTTTCTTT. Translation: CSVGLVPGNTEAFF. The chain recombines TRBV29-1 with TRBJ1-1; D remains unclear. Trimming stripped 4 bases from V and 1 base from J, with 13 bases between. Germline loops: CDR1 SQVTM, CDR2 ANQGSEA. There are 14 residues in the CDR3.

The chain links TRBV27 to TRBJ2-3; 7 positions match TRBD2. The junction had 3 bases not matched to a gene; V was cut back by 10 bases and J by 5 bases. The length of the CDR3 is 11 residues. The germline V gene has CDR1 MNHEY and CDR2 SMNVEV (reference sequence). CDR3 nucleotide sequence: TGTGCCACCTTAGCGGGAGATACGCAGTATTTT. It yields the protein CATLAGDTQYF.

This clonotype was seen repeatedly, ten times or more. The chain links TRBV28 to TRBJ2-1; TRBD2 matches at 12 bases. Germline V CDR1 and CDR2: MDHEN, SYDVKM. V shed 2 bases and J 8 bases; nucleotides not matched to a gene: 4. CDR3 length equals 15 residues. CDR3 DNA: TGTGCCAGCAGTTTACGGGCTAGCGGGAGGGATGAGCAGTTCTTC. Protein: CASSLRASGRDEQFF. The full variable domain, with the rest looked up from reference TRBV28 and TRBJ2-1, is DVKVTQSSRYLVKRTGEKVFLECVQDMDHENMFWYRQDPGLGLRLIYFSYDVKMKEKGDIPEGYSVSREKKERFSLILESASTNQTSMYLCASSLRASGRDEQFFGPGTRLTVL.

This clonotype was found many times. The chain links TRBV30 to TRBJ2-3; TRBD1 matches at 7 bases. Germline V CDR1 and CDR2: GTSNPN, SVGIG (reference sequence). The V segment lost 0 bases and the J segment 5 bases; nucleotides outside the gene matches: 11. The CDR3 runs 16 residues. DNA for the CDR3: TGTGCCTGGAGTGTACTCGGGACAGCGGCGGGAGATACGCAGTATTTT. Translated, it gives CAWSVLGTAAGDTQYF.

This clonotype has ten or more counts. The gene calls are TRBV5-1 and TRBJ1-1; no firm D call. Germline V lookup: CDR1 SGHRS, CDR2 YFSETQ. Trimming shortened V by 1 base and J by 5 bases, and 18 bases separated the two germline ends. This CDR3 contains 16 residues. The chain's CDR3 is CASSLTVWTGQTEAFF. As DNA, the CDR3 is TGCGCCAGCAGCTTGACCGTTTGGACGGGTCAGACTGAAGCTTTCTTT.

This clonotype was counted only a few times. The gene calls are TRBV13 and TRBJ2-7; D perhaps matches TRBD2 (7 bases). Trimming took off 5 bases at V and 2 bases at J, with 22 bases between the two ends. The CDR3 is made up of 17 amino acids. Germline V lookup: CDR1 PRHDT, CDR2 FYEKMQ (reference sequence). CDR3 bases: TGTGCCAGCAGCAGCCTGACTAGGGGGGGAGGAACCTACGAGCAGTACTTC. This sequence encodes CASSSLTRGGGTYEQYF.

This clonotype was observed at least ten times. This chain uses TRBV20-1 with TRBJ2-5; unclear D gene. In germline, CDR1 is DFQATT, CDR2 SNEGSKA (reference sequence). V was clipped by 1 base and J by 1 base, with 10 bases between them. The CDR3 is 14 amino acids. The CDR3 here is CSARGWVFQETQYF. The CDR3 DNA reads TGCAGTGCTAGAGGGTGGGTCTTCCAAGAGACCCAGTACTTC.

The J gene is TRBJ2-2, the V gene TRBV12-5, with TRBD1 matching 9 bases. Losses at the gene ends were 2 bases for V and 1 base for J; bases not matched to a gene: 8. The CDR3 covers 18 residues. The germline gives CDR1 LGHNT, CDR2 FRNRAP. This chain's CDR3 is CASGLYDQGQGNTGELFF. CDR3 coding DNA: TGTGCTAGTGGTTTGTACGACCAGGGACAGGGGAACACCGGGGAGCTGTTTTTT. The variable domain in full, completed from reference TRBV12-5 and TRBJ2-2, reads DARVTQTPRHKVTEMGQEVTMRCQPILGHNTVFWYRQTMMQGLELLAYFRNRAPLDDSGMPKDRFSAEMPDATLATLKIQPSEPRDSAVYFCASGLYDQGQGNTGELFFGEGSRLTVL.

The chain is built from TRBV6-2 or TRBV6-3 and TRBJ2-7, with TRBD1 matching 7 bases. The J segment lost 1 base and the V segment lost 6 bases, leaving 12 bases of the junction unmatched. Germline CDR1 and CDR2: MNHEY and SVGEGT. CDR3 length: 16 amino acids. The DNA of the CDR3 is TGTGCCAGCAGCCTAGATCTACGGGACAGATCCTACGAGCAGTACTTC. Translation: CASSLDLRDRSYEQYF.

This clonotype was counted at least ten times. The chain uses TRBV9 and TRBJ1-4; TRBD1 matches 7 bases. The CDR3 totals 15 residues. CDR1 and CDR2 (germline): SGDLS, YYNGEE. The V and J ends lost 3 bases and 8 bases, in that order; junction bases with no gene match: 10. CDR3 DNA: TGTGCCAGCAGCGCGGGACAGAGGATAGAGGAAAAACTGTTTTTT. Its translation: CASSAGQRIEEKLFF.

Worth noting for this clonotype: This likely stems from a read error, as it lies one base from a far larger clone. The CDR3 is CASRDTDPGQGAYEQFF. As DNA, the CDR3 is TGTGCCAGCAGAGACACCGATCCGGGACAGGGAGCCTACGAGCAGTTCTTC. This rearrangement joins TRBV28 to TRBJ2-1; 9 bases fit TRBD1. Germline CDR1 and CDR2: MDHEN and SYDVKM. Trimming took 6 bases from V and 10 from J; bases not matched to a gene: 19. The length of the CDR3 is 17 residues.

This clonotype was picked up many times. This chain joins TRBV11-1 and TRBJ2-2; D gene uncertain. The V end was cut by 10 bases, the J end by 6 bases, with 24 bases between. CDR1 is SGHAT and CDR2 is FQDESV in the germline V gene (reference sequence). This CDR3 has 16 residues. The CDR3 DNA reads as TGTGCCATCGGATGCCAGAGCCCCCCGGCCTCCGGGGAGCTGTTTTTT. Encoded protein: CAIGCQSPPASGELFF.

V and J are TRBV20-1 and TRBJ2-3, with D hard to call. CDR1 DFQATT and CDR2 SNEGSKA come from the germline V gene (reference sequence). Trimming stripped 6 bases from V and 2 bases from J, with 12 bases between. CDR3 size: 13 residues. The CDR3 region is CSAPSVTTDTQYF. CDR3 coding DNA: TGCAGTGCCCCCAGCGTAACCACAGATACGCAGTATTTT.

The J gene is TRBJ2-7, the V gene TRBV20-1, with 7 positions matching TRBD1. V trimming: 3 bases; J trimming: 9 bases; junction bases outside the gene matches: 14. The CDR3 length is 14 residues. Germline V gives CDR1 DFQATT, CDR2 SNEGSKA (reference sequence). CDR3 DNA sequence: TGCAGTGCTAGCGGGGCCGTTGAACGGACAGGGCAGTACTTC. It yields the protein CSASGAVERTGQYF.

This clonotype was observed at least ten times. The chain recombines TRBV12-3 or TRBV12-4 with TRBJ1-1, with unresolved D. The CDR3 sequence is 14 residues long. V was clipped by 6 bases and J by 5 bases, with 16 bases between them. The CDR3, as DNA: TGTGCCAGCAGAGGCCCCCTGGTAGGAACTGAAGCTTTCTTT. As protein: CASRGPLVGTEAFF.

The chain uses TRBV20-1 and TRBJ2-1, with TRBD2 identical over 14 bases. With 5 bases clipped from V and 5 bases from J, the junction kept 11 bases outside the gene matches. This CDR3 is 17 amino acids long. Germline lookup yields CDR1 DFQATT and CDR2 SNEGSKA (reference sequence). The CDR3 nucleotides read TGCAGTGCTGCCGGACTAGCGGGAGGCTTCACTCACAATGAGCAGTTCTTC. It codes for CSAAGLAGGFTHNEQFF.

This clonotype was seen many times. The chain carries TRBV2 and TRBJ1-2, with a possible D match to TRBD1 (5 bases). The germline V gene encodes CDR1 SNHLY and CDR2 FYNNEI. The CDR3 loop spans 13 amino acids. The germline V and J ends were trimmed by 8 bases and 4 bases, with 14 bases remaining between them. CDR3: CASGRGEVYGYTF. CDR3 in DNA: TGTGCCAGCGGTCGGGGGGAGGTCTATGGCTACACCTTC.

CDR3 nucleotide sequence: TGTGCCAGCAGTTTATCGGGGGTTACGTACTTC. Translated: CASSLSGVTYF. The rearrangement uses TRBV27 and TRBJ2-7; the D gene could be TRBD1 or TRBD2 (5 bases each). Trimming left V 0 bases short and J 12 bases short, with 9 bases between. The CDR3 is 11 residues long. Germline V lookup: CDR1 MNHEY, CDR2 SMNVEV (reference sequence).

The rearrangement links TRBV12-3 or TRBV12-4 to TRBJ1-5; the D gene is possibly TRBD1 (6 bases). This CDR3 is 15 amino acids long. Trimming stripped 6 bases from V and 6 bases from J, with 18 bases between. In nucleotides, the CDR3 is TGTGCCAGCAGCCATGACAACAGGGTTTTTCAGCCCCAGCATTTT. Its protein is CASSHDNRVFQPQHF.

This sequence joins TRBV12-3 or TRBV12-4 and TRBJ1-6; D perhaps matches TRBD1 (6 bases). The CDR3 contains 15 residues. Trimming shortened V by 6 bases and J by 7 bases, and 16 bases separated the two germline ends. The CDR3 protein is CASRTTGIRNSPLHF. The CDR3 nucleotides read TGTGCCAGCAGGACCACAGGGATACGGAATTCACCCCTCCACTTT.

This clonotype was found a few times. The V gene is TRBV6-1, the J gene TRBJ2-2, with D maybe TRBD1 (5 bases). The CDR3 covers 14 residues. Trimming removed 5 bases at V and 4 bases at J, with 11 bases between. CDR1 and CDR2 from the germline V gene are MNHNS and SASEGT. The CDR3 nucleotides read TGTGCCAGCAGTCGGATTGGGGCCACCGGGGAGCTGTTTTTT. Its protein product is CASSRIGATGELFF.

This clonotype was counted only a few times. The chain has TRBV20-1 and TRBJ1-2; D gene unclear. Germline loops: CDR1 DFQATT, CDR2 SNEGSKA (reference sequence). CDR3 length equals 11 residues. In DNA form, the CDR3 reads TGCAGCGGTACAGATAACTATGGCTACACCTTC. Translation: CSGTDNYGYTF.

This clonotype was recorded many times. This rearrangement joins TRBV2 to TRBJ2-7, with 8 bases identical to TRBD2. CDR3 length equals 15 residues. CDR1 is SNHLY, CDR2 FYNNEI, per germline. Unmatched junction bases numbered 11, after V lost 7 bases and J lost 3 bases. In DNA, the CDR3 is TGTGCCAGCAAACCCGGGACTAGTGGTATCTACGAGCAGTACTTC. Translating gives CASKPGTSGIYEQYF.

This clonotype was detected ten times or more. The chain recombines TRBV30 with TRBJ1-2; tentatively, D is TRBD1 (6 bases). The CDR3 runs to 13 residues. Between the trimmed V and J ends, which lost 6 bases and 2 bases, there was a span of 13 bases. The V gene's germline CDR1 is GTSNPN and CDR2 SVGIG (reference sequence). DNA for the CDR3: TGTGCCTGTTTAGGGGGGGCCAACTATGGCTACACCTTC. Its translation: CACLGGANYGYTF.

This clonotype was seen repeatedly, ten times or more. The chain uses TRBV20-1 and TRBJ2-3; 7 bases line up with TRBD2. J gave up 5 bases and V 6 bases, and 20 bases lay outside the gene matches. The CDR3 has 17 amino acids. Germline CDR1 and CDR2: DFQATT and SNEGSKA (reference sequence). The CDR3: CSAENPLSSRGIDTQYF. CDR3 coding DNA: TGCAGTGCCGAAAACCCCCTTTCTTCGCGGGGGATAGATACGCAGTATTTT.

There are many counts of this clonotype. The CDR3 region has the DNA TGTGCCAGCAGTTTAATCGGGGTTGAGACCCAGTACTTC. Its translation is CASSLIGVETQYF. V usage is TRBV28 and J usage is TRBJ2-5, with TRBD2 as a possible D gene (5 bases). The CDR3 length is 13 residues. Germline V CDR1 and CDR2: MDHEN, SYDVKM. V was pared by 2 bases and J by 5 bases, with 9 bases between.

This clonotype was observed many times. The J gene is TRBJ2-1, the V gene TRBV7-6; tentatively, D is TRBD1 (7 bases). This CDR3 has 16 amino acids. CDR1 is SGHVS and CDR2 is FNYEAQ in the germline V gene. The germline V and J ends were trimmed by 0 bases and 0 bases, with 9 bases remaining between them. Here the CDR3 DNA reads TGTGCCAGCAGCTTAGCGCAGGGGGGCTCCTACAATGAGCAGTTCTTC. It is translated as CASSLAQGGSYNEQFF.

This clonotype was counted ten times or more. The chain has TRBV7-2 and TRBJ1-6; TRBD1 aligns across 7 bases. V lost 5 bases and J lost 8; bases outside the gene matches: 9. Germline V gives CDR1 SGHTA, CDR2 FQGNSA. The CDR3 sequence is 15 residues long. CDR3 in amino acids: CASSLLQGRDSPLHF. The CDR3 nucleotides read TGTGCCAGCAGCCTCCTACAGGGGAGGGATTCACCCCTCCACTTT.